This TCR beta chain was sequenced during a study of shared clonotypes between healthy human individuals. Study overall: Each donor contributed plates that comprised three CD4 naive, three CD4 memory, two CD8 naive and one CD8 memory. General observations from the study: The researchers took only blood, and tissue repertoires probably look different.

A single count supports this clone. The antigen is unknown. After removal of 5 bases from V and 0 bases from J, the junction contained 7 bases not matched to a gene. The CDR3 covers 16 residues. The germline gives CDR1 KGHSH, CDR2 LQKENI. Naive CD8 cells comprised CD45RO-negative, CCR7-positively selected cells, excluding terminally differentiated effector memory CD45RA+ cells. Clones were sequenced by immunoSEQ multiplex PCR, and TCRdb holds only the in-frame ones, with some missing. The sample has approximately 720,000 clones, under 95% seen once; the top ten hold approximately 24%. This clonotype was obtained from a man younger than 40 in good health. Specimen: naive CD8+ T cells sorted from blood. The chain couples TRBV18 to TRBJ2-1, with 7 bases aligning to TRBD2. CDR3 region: CASSASSGLSYNEQFF. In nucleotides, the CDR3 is TGTGCCAGCTCAGCATCTAGCGGCCTCTCCTACAATGAGCAGTTCTTC.